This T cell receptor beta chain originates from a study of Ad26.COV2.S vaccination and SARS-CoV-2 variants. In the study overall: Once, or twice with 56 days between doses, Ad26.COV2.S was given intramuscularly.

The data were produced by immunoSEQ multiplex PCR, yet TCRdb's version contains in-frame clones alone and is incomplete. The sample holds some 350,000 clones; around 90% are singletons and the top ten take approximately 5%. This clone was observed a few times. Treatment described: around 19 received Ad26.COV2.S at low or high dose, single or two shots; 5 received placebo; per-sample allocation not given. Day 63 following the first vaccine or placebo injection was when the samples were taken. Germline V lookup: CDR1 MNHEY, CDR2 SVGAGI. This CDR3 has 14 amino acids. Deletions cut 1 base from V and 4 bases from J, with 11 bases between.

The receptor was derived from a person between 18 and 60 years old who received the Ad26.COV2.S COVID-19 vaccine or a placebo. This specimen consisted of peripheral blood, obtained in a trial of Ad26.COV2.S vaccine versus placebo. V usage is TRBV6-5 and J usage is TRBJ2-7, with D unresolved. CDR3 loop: CASSYLTEIYEQYF. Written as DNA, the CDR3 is TGTGCCAGCAGTTACTTAACAGAGATTTACGAGCAGTACTTC.